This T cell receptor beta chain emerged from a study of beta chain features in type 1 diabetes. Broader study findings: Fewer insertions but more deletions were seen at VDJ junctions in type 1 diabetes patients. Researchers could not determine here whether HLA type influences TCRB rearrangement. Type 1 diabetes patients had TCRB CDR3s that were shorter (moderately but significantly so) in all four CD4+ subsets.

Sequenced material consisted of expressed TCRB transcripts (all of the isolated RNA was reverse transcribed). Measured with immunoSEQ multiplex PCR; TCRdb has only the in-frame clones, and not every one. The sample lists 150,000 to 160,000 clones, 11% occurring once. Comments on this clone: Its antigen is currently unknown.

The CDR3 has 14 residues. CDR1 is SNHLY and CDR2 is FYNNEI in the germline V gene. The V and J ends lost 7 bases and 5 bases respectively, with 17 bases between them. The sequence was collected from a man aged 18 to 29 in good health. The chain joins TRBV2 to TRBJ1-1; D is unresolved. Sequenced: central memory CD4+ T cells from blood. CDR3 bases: TGTGCCAGCACCTCTAGGGCTAGGAGGACTGAAGCTTTCTTT. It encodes CASTSRARRTEAFF.